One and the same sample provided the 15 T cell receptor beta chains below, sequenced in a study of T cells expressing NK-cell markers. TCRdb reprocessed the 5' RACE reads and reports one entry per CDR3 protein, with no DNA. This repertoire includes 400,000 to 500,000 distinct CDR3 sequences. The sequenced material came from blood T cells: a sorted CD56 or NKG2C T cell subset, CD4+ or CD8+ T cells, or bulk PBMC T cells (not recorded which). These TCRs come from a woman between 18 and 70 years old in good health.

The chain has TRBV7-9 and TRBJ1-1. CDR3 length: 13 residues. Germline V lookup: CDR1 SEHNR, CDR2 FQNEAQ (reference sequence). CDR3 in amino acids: CASSSTGAHEAFF. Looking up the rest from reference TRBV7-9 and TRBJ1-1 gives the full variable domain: DTGVSQNPRHKITKRGQNVTFRCDPISEHNRLYWYRQTLGQGPEFLTYFQNEAQLEKSRLLSDRFSAERPKGSFSTLEIQRTEQGDSAMYLCASSSTGAHEAFFGQGTRLTVV.

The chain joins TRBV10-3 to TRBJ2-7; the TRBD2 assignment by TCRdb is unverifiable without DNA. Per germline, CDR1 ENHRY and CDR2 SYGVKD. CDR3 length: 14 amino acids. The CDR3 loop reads CAISGGLAGNEQYF.

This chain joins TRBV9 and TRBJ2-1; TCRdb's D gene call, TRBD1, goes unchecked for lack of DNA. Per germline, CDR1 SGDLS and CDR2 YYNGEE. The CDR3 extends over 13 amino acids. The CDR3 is CASSLPGGREQFF.

CDR3 in amino acids: CSARGGTAVAEQFF. The V gene is TRBV20-1, the J gene TRBJ2-1; the TRBD2 assignment by TCRdb is unverifiable without DNA. The germline CDR1 and CDR2 sequences are DFQATT and SNEGSKA (reference sequence). This CDR3 contains 14 residues.

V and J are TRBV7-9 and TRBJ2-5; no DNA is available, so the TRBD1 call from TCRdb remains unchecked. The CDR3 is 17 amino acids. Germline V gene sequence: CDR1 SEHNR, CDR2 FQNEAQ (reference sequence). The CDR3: CASSSRSDRGAKETQYF.

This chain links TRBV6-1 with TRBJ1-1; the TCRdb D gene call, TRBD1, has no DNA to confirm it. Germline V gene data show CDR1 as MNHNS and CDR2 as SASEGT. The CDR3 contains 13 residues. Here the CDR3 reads CASGEPGETEAFF.

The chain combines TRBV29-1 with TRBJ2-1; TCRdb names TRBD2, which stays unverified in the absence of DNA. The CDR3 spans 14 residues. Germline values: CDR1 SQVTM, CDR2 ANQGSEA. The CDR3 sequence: CSVRTSGTYNEQFF.

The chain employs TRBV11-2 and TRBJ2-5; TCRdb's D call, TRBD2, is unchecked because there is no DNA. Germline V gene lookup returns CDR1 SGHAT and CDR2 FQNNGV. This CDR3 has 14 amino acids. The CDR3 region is CASSLDSGGWAQYF.

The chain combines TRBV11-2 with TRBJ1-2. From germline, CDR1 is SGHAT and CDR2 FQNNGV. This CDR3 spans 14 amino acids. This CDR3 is CASSLDGGTSGYTF. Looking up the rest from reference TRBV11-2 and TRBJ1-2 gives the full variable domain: EAGVAQSPRYKIIEKRQSVAFWCNPISGHATLYWYQQILGQGPKLLIQFQNNGVVDDSQLPKDRFSAERLKGVDSTLKIQPAKLEDSAVYLCASSLDGGTSGYTFGSGTRLTVV.

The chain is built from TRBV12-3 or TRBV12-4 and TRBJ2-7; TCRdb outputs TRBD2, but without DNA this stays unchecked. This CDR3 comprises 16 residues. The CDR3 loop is CASSYRLAVSSYEQYF.

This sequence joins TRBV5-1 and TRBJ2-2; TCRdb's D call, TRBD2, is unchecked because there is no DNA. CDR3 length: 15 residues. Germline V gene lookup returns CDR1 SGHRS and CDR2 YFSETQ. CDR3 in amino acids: CASRDAGTNTGELFF.

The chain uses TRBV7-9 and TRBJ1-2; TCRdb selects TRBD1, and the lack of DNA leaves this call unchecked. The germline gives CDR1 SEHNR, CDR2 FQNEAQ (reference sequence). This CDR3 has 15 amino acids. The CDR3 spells CASSPDYGINYGYTF.

The CDR3 is CASSLMGLINEKLFF. The chain combines TRBV12-3 or TRBV12-4 with TRBJ1-4; TCRdb returns TRBD1, unconfirmable since there is no DNA. This CDR3 is 15 amino acids long.

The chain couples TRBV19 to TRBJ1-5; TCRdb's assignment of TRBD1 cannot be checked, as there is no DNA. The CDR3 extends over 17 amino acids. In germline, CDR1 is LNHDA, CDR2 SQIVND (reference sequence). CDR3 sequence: CASHPGQGRAGNQPQHF.

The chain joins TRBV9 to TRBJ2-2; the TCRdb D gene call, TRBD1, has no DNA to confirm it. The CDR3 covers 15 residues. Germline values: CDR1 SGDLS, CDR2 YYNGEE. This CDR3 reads CASSGRDRTPGVLFF.